The 23 T cell receptor beta chains below all came from one sample that was sequenced in a study of T cells after yellow fever vaccination. TCRdb ran MiXCR on the 5' RACE reads and lists one entry per CDR3 protein. This table holds about 350,000 distinct CDR3 sequences, approximately 10% found once. Material: PBMCs, obtained on the day of the first yellow fever vaccination. Receptors were obtained from a man aged 18 to 29 who received the YFV17D yellow fever vaccine.

This clonotype appeared many times. The chain links TRBV5-1 to TRBJ1-2; TRBD1 might be the D (6 bases). The CDR3 has 16 residues. CDR1 and CDR2 (germline): SGHRS, YFSETQ. V shed 2 bases and J shed 7 bases, with 21 bases lying between them. The CDR3 is CASSFLSTGGALGYTF. CDR3 sequence (DNA): TGCGCCAGCAGCTTTCTGTCCACCGGGGGGGCACTTGGCTACACCTTC.

In its sample, this clonotype was seen a few times. The genes are TRBV4-2 and TRBJ2-5; D is tentatively TRBD1 or TRBD2 (6 bases each). Trimming removed 1 base from V and 3 bases from J, with 15 bases in between. Germline-derived CDR1 and CDR2 are LGHNA and YNFKEQ. The CDR3 has 16 residues. In nucleotides, the CDR3 is TGTGCCAGCAGCCAAGTTTGGGGGGCGGACGAAGAGACCCAGTACTTC. Translation gives CASSQVWGADEETQYF.

This clonotype was counted only a few times. This chain uses TRBV27 with TRBJ2-1; no reliable D call. This CDR3 contains 13 residues. The germline V gene encodes CDR1 MNHEY and CDR2 SMNVEV (reference sequence). Trimming removed 4 bases from V and 9 bases from J, with 13 bases in between. This chain's CDR3 is CASSSSGASEQFF. CDR3 in DNA: TGTGCCAGCAGTTCGTCCGGCGCGAGTGAGCAGTTCTTC.

The chain combines TRBV4-2 with TRBJ1-2, with TRBD1 matching over 10 bases. CDR3 length equals 15 residues. Losses at the gene ends were 6 bases for V and 8 bases for J; bases not matched to a gene: 12. Germline V gene sequence: CDR1 LGHNA, CDR2 YNFKEQ. The CDR3 is CASRTGTGALEGYTF. CDR3 sequence (DNA): TGTGCCAGCAGAACCGGGACAGGGGCGTTAGAAGGCTACACCTTC.

J is TRBJ1-5 and V is TRBV12-3 or TRBV12-4, with D possibly TRBD1 on 5 matching bases. Trimming took off 6 bases at V and 0 bases at J, with 9 bases between the two ends. This CDR3 contains 14 residues. CDR3 sequence (DNA): TGTGCCAGCAGCCTGGGGCTTAGCAATCAGCCCCAGCATTTT. This translates into CASSLGLSNQPQHF.

The chain employs TRBV3-1 and TRBJ2-5; 9 positions match TRBD2. After removal of 4 bases from V and 4 bases from J, the junction contained 13 bases not matched to a gene. CDR3 size: 17 residues. Germline loops: CDR1 LGHDT, CDR2 YNNKEL (reference sequence). The chain's CDR3 is CASSLKTTGTSLETQYF. The CDR3, as DNA: TGTGCCAGCAGCCTAAAGACTACCGGGACTAGCCTAGAGACCCAGTACTTC.

The rearrangement joins TRBV10-3 to TRBJ2-3, with 10 bases fitting TRBD2. Germline CDR1 ENHRY, CDR2 SYGVKD. The J segment lost 1 base and the V segment lost 7 bases, leaving 8 bases of the junction unmatched. The CDR3 is 16 residues long. CDR3 bases: TGTGCCATCACTTCTGCCCTAGCGGGGGGCACAGATACGCAGTATTTT. The encoded protein is CAITSALAGGTDTQYF.

There are a few counts of this clonotype. The rearrangement links TRBV7-9 to TRBJ2-1; TRBD2 matches at 8 bases. Germline V CDR1 and CDR2: SEHNR, FQNEAQ (reference sequence). J was trimmed by 6 bases and V by 1 base; bases with no gene match: 5. This CDR3 is 15 amino acids long. The CDR3 sequence: CASSLGVAGFNEQFF. CDR3 DNA: TGTGCCAGCAGCTTAGGAGTAGCGGGGTTCAATGAGCAGTTCTTC. Full variable domain (remainder filled in from reference TRBV7-9 and TRBJ2-1): DTGVSQNPRHKITKRGQNVTFRCDPISEHNRLYWYRQTLGQGPEFLTYFQNEAQLEKSRLLSDRFSAERPKGSFSTLEIQRTEQGDSAMYLCASSLGVAGFNEQFFGPGTRLTVL.

V gene TRBV29-1 combines with J gene TRBJ2-5; the D gene could be TRBD1 or TRBD2 (6 bases each). The germline gives CDR1 SQVTM, CDR2 ANQGSEA. V was shortened by 7 bases and J by 1 base, with 19 bases between the two germline ends. The CDR3 extends over 15 amino acids. The DNA for the CDR3 is TGCAGCGCGGTGCGGGGTGGGGACACCCAAGAGACCCAGTACTTC. It encodes CSAVRGGDTQETQYF.

V and J are TRBV27 and TRBJ2-5; TRBD1 agrees at 8 bases. Germline CDR1 and CDR2: MNHEY and SMNVEV (reference sequence). The CDR3 runs to 17 residues. The trim removed 5 bases at V and 5 bases at J, leaving 16 bases unmatched. Here the CDR3 DNA reads TGTGCCAGCAGTCCCTACCTGTTACAGGGGGAATTTGAGACCCAGTACTTC. It translates to CASSPYLLQGEFETQYF.

This clonotype was recorded a few times. The J gene is TRBJ2-5, the V gene TRBV3-1; 9 bases are shared with TRBD1. Germline CDR1 and CDR2: LGHDT and YNNKEL (reference sequence). The CDR3 has 16 residues. V was clipped by 4 bases and J by 5 bases; unmatched bases: 11. CDR3 nucleotide sequence: TGTGCCAGCAGCCCACACACGGGACAGGGATCGGAGACCCAGTACTTC. Amino acid sequence: CASSPHTGQGSETQYF.

This clonotype has a count of ten or more. V usage is TRBV20-1 and J usage is TRBJ2-5, with D unresolved. Germline-derived CDR1 and CDR2 are DFQATT and SNEGSKA (reference sequence). This CDR3 region has 12 residues. V lost 5 bases and J lost 2, with 9 bases in between. CDR3 sequence: CSAVPRQETQYF. In nucleotides, the CDR3 is TGCAGTGCTGTTCCCAGACAAGAGACCCAGTACTTC.

The sample holds many counts of this clonotype. The rearrangement uses TRBV5-1 and TRBJ1-5; no clear D gene. Trimming took off 4 bases at V and 1 base at J, with 6 bases between the two ends. The CDR3 length is 13 residues. CDR1 and CDR2 (germline): SGHRS, YFSETQ. The CDR3 here is CASSTGSNQPQHF. The CDR3 nucleotides are TGCGCCAGCAGCACGGGGAGCAATCAGCCCCAGCATTTT.

The rearrangement links TRBV7-2 to TRBJ2-5, with D uncertain. With 3 bases removed from V and 2 bases from J, the gap between germline ends came to 10 bases. The CDR3 loop spans 14 amino acids. The germline V gene has CDR1 SGHTA and CDR2 FQGNSA. The CDR3 is CASSLNGRQETQYF. As DNA, the CDR3 is TGTGCCAGCAGCTTGAACGGAAGGCAAGAGACCCAGTACTTC.

J is TRBJ2-2 and V is TRBV7-2; no reliable D call. The CDR3 totals 14 residues. Germline CDR1 is SGHTA and CDR2 is FQGNSA. Trimming cost V 2 bases and J 3 bases, with 7 bases left between them. CDR3 in amino acids: CASSLSYHTGELFF. CDR3 DNA: TGTGCCAGCAGCTTAAGCTACCACACCGGGGAGCTGTTTTTT. The variable domain in full, completed from reference TRBV7-2 and TRBJ2-2, reads GAGVSQSPSNKVTEKGKDVELRCDPISGHTALYWYRQSLGQGLEFLIYFQGNSAPDKSGLPSDRFSAERTGGSVSTLTIQRTQQEDSAVYLCASSLSYHTGELFFGEGSRLTVL.

The J gene is TRBJ1-2, the V gene TRBV3-1, with D possibly TRBD1 on 5 matching bases. Trimming cost V 0 bases and J 2 bases, with 7 bases left between them. CDR3 size: 14 residues. Germline V CDR1 and CDR2: LGHDT, YNNKEL (reference sequence). The CDR3 DNA reads TGTGCCAGCAGCCAAGAATCAGGGAACTATGGCTACACCTTC. Protein: CASSQESGNYGYTF.

This clonotype appeared a single time. J is TRBJ2-3 and V is TRBV6-4; the D gene is possibly TRBD1 (7 bases). Germline V gene data show CDR1 as MRHNA and CDR2 as SNTAGT. The CDR3 spans 14 residues. Trimming removed 3 bases from V and 3 bases from J, with 10 bases in between. CDR3 protein: CASSETGTTDTQYF. The CDR3 region has the DNA TGTGCCAGCAGTGAGACAGGGACTACAGATACGCAGTATTTT.

This clonotype has more than one count but fewer than ten. The chain employs TRBV7-9 and TRBJ1-4; D possibly corresponds to TRBD1 (6 bases). V was clipped by 6 bases and J by 7 bases, with 18 bases between them. Germline CDR1 is SEHNR and CDR2 is FQNEAQ (reference sequence). CDR3 length equals 15 residues. Written as DNA, the CDR3 is TGTGCCAGCAGTTCTAACAGGGTCCAGGGTGAAAAACTGTTTTTT. Protein product: CASSSNRVQGEKLFF. Full variable domain (outside the CDR3, taken from reference TRBV7-9 and TRBJ1-4): DTGVSQNPRHKITKRGQNVTFRCDPISEHNRLYWYRQTLGQGPEFLTYFQNEAQLEKSRLLSDRFSAERPKGSFSTLEIQRTEQGDSAMYLCASSSNRVQGEKLFFGSGTQLSVL.

The chain is built from TRBV12-3 or TRBV12-4 and TRBJ1-3; TRBD1 matches at 9 bases. The V and J ends lost 5 bases and 3 bases, in that order; junction bases with no gene match: 5. The CDR3 covers 15 residues. CDR3 DNA sequence: TGTGCCAGCAGTCTCACAGGGGGCTTTGGAAACACCATATATTTT. Translation: CASSLTGGFGNTIYF.

Many counts were recorded for this clonotype. This rearrangement joins TRBV29-1 to TRBJ1-4; possibly TRBD1 for D (6 bases). V was cut by 7 bases and J by 2 bases, with 14 bases left in between. The CDR3 length is 14 residues. Germline-derived CDR1 and CDR2 are SQVTM and ANQGSEA. The CDR3 reads CSGTLQGTNEKLFF. The CDR3 coding sequence is TGCAGCGGTACCCTGCAGGGGACTAATGAAAAACTGTTTTTT.

This clonotype was seen only a few times. This chain uses TRBV5-1 with TRBJ2-1; possible D gene TRBD1, 6 bases. The CDR3 spans 14 residues. Per the germline V gene, CDR1 is SGHRS and CDR2 is YFSETQ. V was pared by 2 bases and J by 4 bases, with 10 bases between. The CDR3 region has the DNA TGCGCCAGCAGCTTAACAGGACAGTACAATGAGCAGTTCTTC. This translates into CASSLTGQYNEQFF.

J is TRBJ2-1 and V is TRBV9; D possibly corresponds to TRBD1 (6 bases). CDR3 length: 15 amino acids. Trimming left V 2 bases short and J 4 bases short, with 13 bases between. Germline loops: CDR1 SGDLS, CDR2 YYNGEE. CDR3: CASSVGAGTYNEQFF. As DNA, the CDR3 is TGTGCCAGCAGCGTGGGGGCTGGCACGTACAATGAGCAGTTCTTC.

The V call is TRBV10-3, the J call TRBJ2-1, with TRBD1 matching 7 bases. Germline CDR1 reads ENHRY; CDR2 reads SYGVKD. The J segment lost 6 bases and the V segment lost 0 bases, leaving 14 bases of the junction unmatched. This CDR3 region has 18 residues. The CDR3 sequence is CAISESGQGVIWFNEQFF. The CDR3 DNA reads TGTGCCATCAGTGAGTCTGGGCAGGGGGTAATTTGGTTCAATGAGCAGTTCTTC.